This passage covers 30 T cell receptor beta chains from one sample sequenced in a study of cytotoxic CD8 clonotypes in ibrutinib-treated CLL. TCRdb keeps only in-frame clones here, not all; method: immunoSEQ multiplex PCR. The sample yields tens of thousands of clones, less than 75% seen once. Sample: PBMCs, taken after 12 months of ibrutinib treatment. The receptors shown here come from a human donor with chronic lymphocytic leukemia.

The rearrangement uses TRBV19 and TRBJ1-1, with a possible D match to TRBD1 (5 bases). This CDR3 has 13 residues. Germline loops: CDR1 LNHDA, CDR2 SQIVND (reference sequence). Trimming pared 3 bases from V and 4 bases from J, leaving 9 bases between. The CDR3 loop reads CASSMAGATEAFF. For the CDR3, the DNA is TGTGCCAGTAGTATGGCCGGGGCCACTGAAGCTTTCTTT.

In its sample, this clone was seen once. The genes are TRBV12-1 and TRBJ2-7; TRBD2 reflects the table's D call only, with no check against the DNA. TRBV12-1 is a recognized pseudogene. CDR3 length: 16 residues. CDR3 protein: CASSFSLEPRADEQYF. In nucleotides, the CDR3 is TGTGCCAGCAGCTTTTCCCTCGAACCGAGGGCAGACGAGCAGTACTTC.

The V and J genes are TRBV6-5 and TRBJ2-7; possibly TRBD2 for D (5 bases). The germline CDR1 and CDR2 sequences are MNHEY and SVGAGI. Trimming shortened V by 5 bases and J by 2 bases, and 13 bases separated the two germline ends. This CDR3 has 14 residues. CDR3 sequence: CASSPRTGTYEQYV. DNA for the CDR3: TGTGCCAGCAGTCCCCGGACGGGAACCTACGAGCAGTACGTC.

This clone appeared a few times. The chain carries TRBV7-2 and TRBJ2-2; 11 bases are shared with TRBD2. The CDR3 runs to 16 residues. Trimming cost V 5 bases and J 3 bases; bases outside gene matches: 5. Germline loops: CDR1 SGHTA, CDR2 FQGNSA. This chain's CDR3 is CASSARLAGYTGELFF. DNA of the CDR3: TGTGCCAGCAGCGCCCGACTAGCGGGGTACACCGGGGAGCTGTTTTTT.

Comment on this clone: The junction departs from germline at one end; a sequencing error may be responsible. The chain has TRBV4-1 and TRBJ2-7; no firm D call. Germline values: CDR1 MGHRA, CDR2 YSYEKL. The CDR3 is 15 amino acids. CDR3 in DNA: TGTGCCAGCAGCCAAGGCCTCGGAATTGATCGGGAGCAGTACTTC. This translates into CASSQGLGIDREQYF.

This clone appeared a single time. The chain recombines TRBV11-2 with TRBJ2-5; D could derive from TRBD1 or TRBD2 (7 bases each). From germline, CDR1 is SGHAT and CDR2 FQNNGV. The germline V and J ends were trimmed by 0 bases and 7 bases, with 12 bases remaining between them. This CDR3 is 14 amino acids long. CDR3 nucleotides: TGTGCCAGCAGCTTAGATCAGGGGGGGCGGACCCAGTACTTC. Its translation is CASSLDQGGRTQYF.

DNA of the CDR3: TGTGCCAGCAGCTTGCTAATGGGTGGCTACACCTTC. As protein: CASSLLMGGYTF. This chain uses TRBV7-8 with TRBJ1-2; D is unresolved. This CDR3 is built from 12 residues. Trimming took off 3 bases at V and 7 bases at J, with 9 bases between the two ends. The V gene's germline CDR1 is SGHVS and CDR2 FQNEAQ. The full variable domain, completed using reference TRBV7-8 and TRBJ1-2, is GAGVSQSPRYKVAKRGQDVALRCDPISGHVSLFWYQQALGQGPEFLTYFQNEAQLDKSGLPSDRFFAERPEGSVSTLKIQRTQQEDSAVYLCASSLLMGGYTFGSGTRLTVV.

The chain combines TRBV18 with TRBJ2-2; 8 nucleotides match TRBD2. CDR1 and CDR2 (germline): KGHSH, LQKENI. The CDR3 sequence is 17 residues long. J gave up 6 bases and V 2 bases, and 11 bases lay outside the gene matches. CDR3 nucleotides: TGTGCCAGCTCACCAGAATTACGGACTAGCTCCCCCGGGGAGCTGTTTTTT. Translated: CASSPELRTSSPGELFF.

This clone was seen more than once but under ten times. This rearrangement joins TRBV5-8 to TRBJ1-5, with D possibly being TRBD1 (5 bases). This CDR3 has 15 residues. Looked up from germline, CDR1 is SGHTS and CDR2 is YDEGEE. V lost 0 bases, J lost 5 bases, and 12 bases lay in between. Here the CDR3 DNA reads TGTGCCAGCAGCTTGGGGACACTCTTCCATCAGCCCCAGCATTTT. Protein sequence: CASSLGTLFHQPQHF.

This chain links TRBV11-2 with TRBJ2-4, with TRBD2 identical over 8 bases. Trimming took 3 bases from V and 6 from J; bases not matched to a gene: 13. This CDR3 contains 17 residues. Germline values: CDR1 SGHAT, CDR2 FQNNGV. The CDR3 reads CASSFYGGAVLRNIQYF. CDR3 bases: TGTGCCAGCAGCTTTTACGGGGGGGCGGTCCTGAGAAACATTCAGTACTTC.

This chain connects TRBV30 to TRBJ2-5; TRBD1 is a possible D gene (6 bases). This CDR3 comprises 15 residues. Germline CDR1 and CDR2: GTSNPN and SVGIG (reference sequence). Deletions cut 2 bases from V and 7 bases from J, with 20 bases between. This chain's CDR3 is CAWSTAGGGSWTQYF. The CDR3 DNA is TGTGCCTGGAGTACCGCTGGGGGCGGCTCATGGACCCAGTACTTC.

This CDR3 reads CASSLGQGSSYNEQFF. CDR3 DNA: TGTGCCAGCAGCTTAGGACAGGGAAGCTCCTACAATGAGCAGTTCTTC. The chain links TRBV11-2 to TRBJ2-1; 7 nucleotides match TRBD1. This CDR3 contains 16 residues. The germline V gene has CDR1 SGHAT and CDR2 FQNNGV. The junction had 3 bases not matched to a gene; V was cut back by 1 base and J by 0 bases.

The rearrangement links TRBV4-1 to TRBJ2-2, with 12 bases that match TRBD2. The germline V gene has CDR1 MGHRA and CDR2 YSYEKL. The CDR3 consists of 17 residues. Unmatched junction bases numbered 11, after V lost 6 bases and J lost 6 bases. The CDR3 bases are TGCGCCAGCAGTCTCCCCCTGCTAGCGGGGGGGCCCGGGGAGCTGTTTTTT. This translates into CASSLPLLAGGPGELFF.

This rearrangement joins TRBV5-4 to TRBJ2-5, with TRBD1 as a possible D gene (6 bases). This CDR3 region has 15 residues. Germline V gives CDR1 SGHNT, CDR2 YYREEE (reference sequence). V was shortened by 4 bases and J by 2 bases, with 15 bases between the two germline ends. The CDR3 nucleotides are TGTGCCAGCAGCCCCCGGGACACCGGACAAGAGACCCAGTACTTC. This translates into CASSPRDTGQETQYF.

The V call is TRBV15, the J call TRBJ1-5; D is unclear. Germline V lookup: CDR1 LNHNV, CDR2 YYDKDF (reference sequence). The CDR3 sequence is 12 residues long. Trimming took 2 bases from V and 3 from J, leaving 2 bases between them. The CDR3 spells CATSRPNQPQHF. The CDR3 coding sequence is TGTGCCACCAGCAGACCCAATCAGCCCCAGCATTTT.

In this sample, this clone turned up a few times. The V gene is TRBV19, the J gene TRBJ2-1; D perhaps matches TRBD2 (5 bases). Between the trimmed V and J ends, which lost 1 base and 8 bases, there was a span of 18 bases. There are 16 residues in the CDR3. Germline V gene data show CDR1 as LNHDA and CDR2 as SQIVND (reference sequence). CDR3 DNA: TGTGCCAGTAGTATAGCCCCCTCGACTATCCCTCATGAGCAGTTCTTC. The encoded protein is CASSIAPSTIPHEQFF. Full variable domain (missing parts from reference TRBV19 and TRBJ2-1): DGGITQSPKYLFRKEGQNVTLSCEQNLNHDAMYWYRQDPGQGLRLIYYSQIVNDFQKGDIAEGYSVSREKKESFPLTVTSAQKNPTAFYLCASSIAPSTIPHEQFFGPGTRLTVL.

This clone was counted only a few times. The genes are TRBV7-9 and TRBJ1-2; perhaps TRBD1 as D (5 bases). Germline CDR1 and CDR2: SEHNR and FQNEAQ (reference sequence). CDR3 length: 14 residues. With 0 bases removed from V and 8 bases from J, the gap between germline ends came to 13 bases. In DNA form, the CDR3 reads TGTGCCAGCAGCTTAGCGGTCGAGGGGCGAGGCTACACCTTC. This encodes CASSLAVEGRGYTF.

This chain links TRBV28 with TRBJ2-7; 9 nucleotides agree with TRBD1. Trimming at V came to 3 bases and at J to 7 bases, leaving 7 bases not matched to a gene. This CDR3 region has 14 residues. From germline, CDR1 is MDHEN and CDR2 SYDVKM. This CDR3 reads CASSFGTGTREQYF. The DNA for the CDR3 is TGTGCCAGCAGTTTTGGGACAGGGACACGGGAGCAGTACTTC.

This chain links TRBV5-4 with TRBJ2-3; D is ambiguous. CDR3 length: 16 amino acids. Trimming shortened V by 0 bases and J by 0 bases, and 11 bases separated the two germline ends. Germline-derived CDR1 and CDR2 are SGHNT and YYREEE (reference sequence). CDR3 DNA sequence: TGTGCCAGCAGCTTGGCGCGCAGCGCAAGCACAGATACGCAGTATTTT. It is translated as CASSLARSASTDTQYF.

The chain uses TRBV28 and TRBJ2-1, with 8 bases matching TRBD2. V trimming: 5 bases; J trimming: 12 bases; junction bases outside the gene matches: 12. The germline gives CDR1 MDHEN, CDR2 SYDVKM. The CDR3 runs to 14 residues. The CDR3 DNA reads TGTGCCAGCAGTCCTCGCGCGGGACTAGTGGGGCAGTTCTTC. Translation gives CASSPRAGLVGQFF.

This clone was found a few times. The chain combines TRBV11-2 with TRBJ2-5; no reliable D call. V was cut by 1 base and J by 1 base, with 10 bases left in between. Germline V gene data show CDR1 as SGHAT and CDR2 as FQNNGV. This CDR3 is 15 amino acids long. The CDR3 protein is CASSLVIWGQETQYF. The CDR3 nucleotides are TGTGCCAGCAGCTTAGTAATTTGGGGCCAAGAGACCCAGTACTTC.

The chain couples TRBV5-4 to TRBJ2-5; 8 bases map to TRBD1. Germline values: CDR1 SGHNT, CDR2 YYREEE (reference sequence). V was pared by 4 bases and J by 4 bases, with 9 bases of the junction left unmatched. The CDR3 is 15 amino acids. This chain's CDR3 is CASSPRQGTLETQYF. In DNA, the CDR3 is TGTGCCAGCAGCCCTAGACAGGGGACGTTAGAGACCCAGTACTTC.

The CDR3 DNA reads as TGTGCCAGCAGCGACCCCAGGACAGGGAATGGCTACACCTTC. Translated, it gives CASSDPRTGNGYTF. This chain connects TRBV9 to TRBJ1-2; 8 positions agree with TRBD1. Germline V CDR1 and CDR2: SGDLS, YYNGEE. The CDR3 totals 14 residues. Trimming at V came to 3 bases and at J to 6 bases, leaving 7 bases not matched to a gene.

V usage is TRBV4-2 and J usage is TRBJ1-4, with 9 bases matching TRBD1. The CDR3 extends over 15 amino acids. V lost 2 bases to trimming and J lost 8 bases; unmatched junction nucleotides: 6. Germline CDR1 reads LGHNA; CDR2 reads YNFKEQ. CDR3 bases: TGTGCCAGCAGCCAATCTGAGACAGGGGGAGAAAAACTGTTTTTT. The encoded protein is CASSQSETGGEKLFF.

The chain is built from TRBV4-1 and TRBJ1-4; D is ambiguous. CDR1 and CDR2 (germline): MGHRA, YSYEKL. V gave up 1 base and J gave up 5 bases, with 17 bases separating them. There are 17 residues in the CDR3. The chain's CDR3 is CASSQVTGVVSNEKLFF. CDR3 bases: TGCGCCAGCAGCCAAGTAACCGGGGTCGTATCGAATGAAAAACTGTTTTTT.

This clone was recorded a few times. This chain links TRBV5-1 with TRBJ2-7; D is unclear. V gave up 1 base and J gave up 7 bases, with 15 bases separating them. Germline assignment: CDR1 SGHRS and CDR2 YFSETQ. The CDR3 contains 14 residues. DNA of the CDR3: TGCGCCAGCAGCTTGACCTTGGAAAAACAAGAGCAGTACTTC. This gives the protein CASSLTLEKQEQYF. The variable domain in full, completed from reference TRBV5-1 and TRBJ2-7, reads KAGVTQTPRYLIKTRGQQVTLSCSPISGHRSVSWYQQTPGQGLQFLFEYFSETQRNKGNFPGRFSGRQFSNSRSEMNVSTLELGDSALYLCASSLTLEKQEQYFGPGTRLTVT.

The chain employs TRBV5-8 and TRBJ2-3; 7 nucleotides agree with TRBD2. Germline-derived CDR1 and CDR2 are SGHTS and YDEGEE. This CDR3 contains 13 residues. V shed 3 bases and J 10 bases; nucleotides not matched to a gene: 8. CDR3: CASSSLGEGAQYF. The CDR3 nucleotides read TGTGCCAGCAGCTCACTGGGGGAGGGCGCGCAGTATTTT.

This clone was detected a few times. Written as DNA, the CDR3 is TGTGCCAGCAGTTTAAGCCCTTCCCAAACCGGGGAGCTGTTTTTT. Translating gives CASSLSPSQTGELFF. The rearrangement joins TRBV27 to TRBJ2-2, with no clear D. This CDR3 is 15 amino acids long. With 2 bases removed from V and 5 bases from J, the gap between germline ends came to 12 bases. CDR1 and CDR2 from the germline V gene are MNHEY and SMNVEV (reference sequence).

This clone was seen at least ten times. The chain is built from TRBV6-1 and TRBJ2-3; D is unresolved. Between the trimmed V and J ends, which lost 4 bases and 4 bases, there was a span of 12 bases. Germline CDR1 MNHNS, CDR2 SASEGT. The CDR3 spans 14 residues. This CDR3 is CASSGVALADTQYF. The CDR3, as DNA: TGTGCCAGCAGTGGGGTAGCTCTGGCAGATACGCAGTATTTT.

Of note for this clone: A much larger clone differs by one base, so this may be a read error. V usage is TRBV5-1 and J usage is TRBJ2-6; no clear D gene. The CDR3 length is 12 residues. The V and J ends lost 4 bases and 4 bases respectively, with 3 bases between them. Germline CDR1 SGHRS, CDR2 YFSETQ. In DNA form, the CDR3 reads TGCGCCAGCAGCCCCGGGGCCAACGTCCTGACTTTC. It yields the protein CASSPGANVLTF. Together with reference TRBV5-1 and TRBJ2-6, the CDR3 gives the full variable domain: KAGVTQTPRYLIKTRGQQVTLSCSPISGHRSVSWYQQTPGQGLQFLFEYFSETQRNKGNFPGRFSGRQFSNSRSEMNVSTLELGDSALYLCASSPGANVLTFGAGSRLTVL.